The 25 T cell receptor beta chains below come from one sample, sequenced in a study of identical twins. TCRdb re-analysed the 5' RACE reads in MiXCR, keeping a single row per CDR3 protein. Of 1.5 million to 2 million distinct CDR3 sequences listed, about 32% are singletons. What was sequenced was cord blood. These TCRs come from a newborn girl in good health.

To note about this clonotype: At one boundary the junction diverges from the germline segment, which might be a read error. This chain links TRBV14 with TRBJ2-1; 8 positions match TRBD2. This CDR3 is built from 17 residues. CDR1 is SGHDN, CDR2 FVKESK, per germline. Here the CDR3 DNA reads TGTGCCAGCAGCCAAGAGTGGAGGACTAGCAACCACAATGGGCAGTTCTTC. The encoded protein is CASSQEWRTSNHNGQFF.

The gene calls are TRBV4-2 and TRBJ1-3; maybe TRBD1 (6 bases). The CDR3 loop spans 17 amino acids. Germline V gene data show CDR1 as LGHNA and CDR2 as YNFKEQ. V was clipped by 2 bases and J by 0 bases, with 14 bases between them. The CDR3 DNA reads TGTGCCAGCAGCCAATACAGGGCAGTATTCTCTGGAAACACCATATATTTT. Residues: CASSQYRAVFSGNTIYF.

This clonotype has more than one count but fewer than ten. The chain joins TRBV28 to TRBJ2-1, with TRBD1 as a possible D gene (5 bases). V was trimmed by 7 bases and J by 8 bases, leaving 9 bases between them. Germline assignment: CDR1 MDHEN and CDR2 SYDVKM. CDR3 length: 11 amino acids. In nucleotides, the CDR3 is TGTGCCAGCATAAGGGGCCATGAGCAGTTCTTC. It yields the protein CASIRGHEQFF.

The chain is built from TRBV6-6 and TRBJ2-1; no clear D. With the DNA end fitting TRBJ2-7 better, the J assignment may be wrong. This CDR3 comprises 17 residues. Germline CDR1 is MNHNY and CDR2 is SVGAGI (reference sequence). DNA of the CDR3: TGTGCCAGCAGTTACTCGAACCCTGGGAACTCCTACAATGAGCAGTACTTC. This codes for CASSYSNPGNSYNEQYF.

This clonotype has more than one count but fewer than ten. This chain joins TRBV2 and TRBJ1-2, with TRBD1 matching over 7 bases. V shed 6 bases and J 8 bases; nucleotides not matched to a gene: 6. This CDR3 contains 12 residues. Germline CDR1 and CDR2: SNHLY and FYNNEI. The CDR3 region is CASRRDSYGYTF. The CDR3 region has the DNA TGTGCCAGCAGGCGGGACAGTTACGGCTACACCTTC.

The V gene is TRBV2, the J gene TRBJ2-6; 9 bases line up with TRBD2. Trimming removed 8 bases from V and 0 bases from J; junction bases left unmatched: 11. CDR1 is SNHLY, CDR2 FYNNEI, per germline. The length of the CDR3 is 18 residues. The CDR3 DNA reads TGTGCCAGCGGCGGGGGGGTACAAGTAATCTCTGGGGCCAACGTCCTGACTTTC. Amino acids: CASGGGVQVISGANVLTF.

CDR3 protein: CATNRGGGQPQHF. The DNA for the CDR3 is TGTGCCACGAACAGGGGGGGGGGTCAGCCCCAGCATTTT. V is TRBV10-3 and J is TRBJ1-5; 8 positions match TRBD1. The CDR3 loop spans 13 amino acids. V lost 10 bases, J lost 6 bases, and 8 bases stayed unmatched. Germline CDR1 is ENHRY and CDR2 is SYGVKD.

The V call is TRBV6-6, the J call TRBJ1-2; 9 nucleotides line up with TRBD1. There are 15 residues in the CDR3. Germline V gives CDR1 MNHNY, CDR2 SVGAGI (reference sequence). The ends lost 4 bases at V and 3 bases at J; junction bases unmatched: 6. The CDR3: CASSSRNRGHYGYTF. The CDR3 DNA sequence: TGTGCCAGCAGTTCCCGGAACAGGGGGCACTATGGCTACACCTTC.

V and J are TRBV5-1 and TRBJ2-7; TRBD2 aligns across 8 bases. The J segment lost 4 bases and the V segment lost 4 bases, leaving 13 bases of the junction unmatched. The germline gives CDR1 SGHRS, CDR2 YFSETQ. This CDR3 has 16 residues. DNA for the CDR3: TGCGCCAGCAGCCGGACCCCGGGACTAGGGGGTTACGAGCAGTACTTC. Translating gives CASSRTPGLGGYEQYF.

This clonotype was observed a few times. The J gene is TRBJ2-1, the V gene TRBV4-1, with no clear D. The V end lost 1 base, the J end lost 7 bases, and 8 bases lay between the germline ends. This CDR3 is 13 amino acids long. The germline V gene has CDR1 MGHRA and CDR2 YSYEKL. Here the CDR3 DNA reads TGCGCCAGCAGCCAAGTAAACAAAAATGAGCAGTTCTTC. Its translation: CASSQVNKNEQFF.

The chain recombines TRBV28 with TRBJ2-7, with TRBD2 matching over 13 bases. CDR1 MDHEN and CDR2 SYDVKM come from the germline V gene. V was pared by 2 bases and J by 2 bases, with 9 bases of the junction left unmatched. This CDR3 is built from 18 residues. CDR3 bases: TGTGCCAGCAGTTTACCTCGGACTAGCGGGAGAAGGACCTACGAGCAGTACTTC. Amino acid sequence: CASSLPRTSGRRTYEQYF.

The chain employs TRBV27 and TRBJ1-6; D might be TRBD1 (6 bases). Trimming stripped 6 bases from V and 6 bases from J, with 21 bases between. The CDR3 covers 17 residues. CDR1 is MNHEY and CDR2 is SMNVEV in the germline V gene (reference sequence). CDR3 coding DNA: TGTGCCAGCAGCACCGTCCGAGGGGGGAGGTCTAATTCACCCCTCCACTTT. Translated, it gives CASSTVRGGRSNSPLHF.

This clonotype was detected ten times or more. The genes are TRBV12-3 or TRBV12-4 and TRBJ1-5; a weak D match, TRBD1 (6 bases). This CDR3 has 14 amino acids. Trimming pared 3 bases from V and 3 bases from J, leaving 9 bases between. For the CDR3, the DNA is TGTGCCAGCAGTTTCCGGGGGCTCAATCAGCCCCAGCATTTT. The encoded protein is CASSFRGLNQPQHF.

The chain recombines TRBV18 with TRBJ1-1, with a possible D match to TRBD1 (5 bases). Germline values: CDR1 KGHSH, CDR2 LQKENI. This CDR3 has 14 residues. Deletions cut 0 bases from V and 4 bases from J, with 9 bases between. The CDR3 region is CASSPPGEITEAFF. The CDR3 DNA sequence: TGTGCCAGCTCACCACCAGGGGAGATCACTGAAGCTTTCTTT.

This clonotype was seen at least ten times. CDR3: CASRRGESSYEQYF. The CDR3 DNA is TGTGCCAGCAGGCGGGGCGAGTCTTCCTACGAGCAGTACTTC. J is TRBJ2-7 and V is TRBV6-5; a weak D match, TRBD2 (6 bases). This CDR3 is built from 14 residues. Germline V gives CDR1 MNHEY, CDR2 SVGAGI. Trimming took off 6 bases at V and 1 base at J, with 13 bases between the two ends.

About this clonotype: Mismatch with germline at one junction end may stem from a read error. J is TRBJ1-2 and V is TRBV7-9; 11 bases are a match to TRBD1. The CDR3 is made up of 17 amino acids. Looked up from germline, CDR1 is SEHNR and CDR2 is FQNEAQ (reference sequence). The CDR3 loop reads CAGSFSSGQGALYGYTF. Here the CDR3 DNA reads TGTGCCGGCAGCTTTTCTAGCGGACAGGGGGCCCTTTATGGCTACACCTTC.

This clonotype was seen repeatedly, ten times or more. Here the CDR3 DNA reads TGTGCCAGCAGCAACAGACTTAGCGGGAGGGCCAAAGATACGCAGTATTTT. Its translation: CASSNRLSGRAKDTQYF. The chain combines TRBV27 with TRBJ2-3; 11 positions match TRBD2. CDR1 and CDR2 (germline): MNHEY, SMNVEV (reference sequence). The J segment lost 5 bases and the V segment lost 6 bases, leaving 13 bases of the junction unmatched. This CDR3 is built from 17 residues.

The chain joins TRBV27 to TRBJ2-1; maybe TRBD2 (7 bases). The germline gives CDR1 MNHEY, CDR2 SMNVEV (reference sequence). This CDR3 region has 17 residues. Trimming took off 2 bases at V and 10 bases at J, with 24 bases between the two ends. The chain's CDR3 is CASSLRGAFHSSYEQFF. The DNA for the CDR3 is TGTGCCAGCAGTTTACGGGGGGCATTCCACAGCTCCTACGAGCAGTTCTTC.

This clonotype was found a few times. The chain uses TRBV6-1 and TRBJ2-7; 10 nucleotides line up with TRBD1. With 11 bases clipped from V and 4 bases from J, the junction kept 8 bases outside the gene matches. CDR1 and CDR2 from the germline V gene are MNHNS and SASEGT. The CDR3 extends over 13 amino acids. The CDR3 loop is CAGQTGQGYEQYF. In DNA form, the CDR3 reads TGTGCCGGACAGACGGGACAGGGGTACGAGCAGTACTTC.

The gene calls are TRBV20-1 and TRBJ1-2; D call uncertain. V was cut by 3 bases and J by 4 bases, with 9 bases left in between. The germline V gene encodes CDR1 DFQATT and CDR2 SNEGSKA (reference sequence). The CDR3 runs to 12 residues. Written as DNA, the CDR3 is TGCAGTGCTAGCCTGGACCTCTATGGCTACACCTTC. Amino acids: CSASLDLYGYTF.

The CDR3 loop is CASRTGAGNTEAFF. The CDR3 DNA is TGTGCCAGCAGAACAGGGGCGGGGAACACTGAAGCTTTCTTT. The chain joins TRBV12-3 or TRBV12-4 to TRBJ1-1; 7 nucleotides align to TRBD1. The V segment lost 6 bases and the J segment 1 base; nucleotides outside the gene matches: 5. The CDR3 runs 14 residues.

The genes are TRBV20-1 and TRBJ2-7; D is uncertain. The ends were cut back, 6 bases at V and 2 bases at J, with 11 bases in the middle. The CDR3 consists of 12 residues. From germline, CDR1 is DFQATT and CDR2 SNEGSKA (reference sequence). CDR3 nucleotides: TGCAGTGCACGCCCCCATACCTACGAGCAGTACTTC. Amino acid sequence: CSARPHTYEQYF.

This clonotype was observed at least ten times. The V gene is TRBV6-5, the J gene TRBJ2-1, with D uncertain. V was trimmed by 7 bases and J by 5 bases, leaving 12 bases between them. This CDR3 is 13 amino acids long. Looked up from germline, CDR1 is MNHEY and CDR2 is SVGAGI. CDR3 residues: CASNPREDNEQFF. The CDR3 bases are TGTGCCAGCAATCCCCGCGAAGACAATGAGCAGTTCTTC.

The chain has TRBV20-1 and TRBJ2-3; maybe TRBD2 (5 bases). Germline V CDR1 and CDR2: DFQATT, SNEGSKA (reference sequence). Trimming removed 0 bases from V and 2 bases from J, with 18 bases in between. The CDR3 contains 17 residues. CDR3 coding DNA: TGCAGTGCTAGAGATTGGTCGGCCAGAGGGCCCACAGATACGCAGTATTTT. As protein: CSARDWSARGPTDTQYF.

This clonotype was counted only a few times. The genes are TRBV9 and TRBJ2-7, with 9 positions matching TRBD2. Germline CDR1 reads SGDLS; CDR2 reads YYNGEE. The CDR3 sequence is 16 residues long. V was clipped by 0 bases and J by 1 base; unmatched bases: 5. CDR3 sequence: CASSVGGAGGSYEQYF. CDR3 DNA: TGTGCCAGCAGCGTAGGCGGAGCGGGGGGTTCCTACGAGCAGTACTTC. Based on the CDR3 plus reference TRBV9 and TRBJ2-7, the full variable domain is DSGVTQTPKHLITATGQRVTLRCSPRSGDLSVYWYQQSLDQGLQFLIQYYNGEERAKGNILERFSAQQFPDLHSELNLSSLELGDSALYFCASSVGGAGGSYEQYFGPGTRLTVT.